This is a list of T cell receptor beta chains from one sample in a study of blood T cells in healthy people across ages. TCRdb re-analysed the 5' RACE reads in MiXCR, keeping a single row per CDR3 protein. The table records about 500,000 distinct CDR3 sequences, about 25% of them present only once. The sample was also reused in another study, on T cells of mothers and their children.

The sequenced material came from blood. The source is a boy aged 5 to 17 in good health. Each CDR3 is given with its conserved first and last residue. The D gene is left open where the match is weak. Size is omitted from some rows. Given values are once, few, many or a class for expanded clones.

clone size	D gene	V gene	J gene	CDR3 DNA	CDR3 protein
.	.	TRBV7-8	TRBJ2-7	TGTGCCAGCAGCTTAAAGTTCGCCGGTCGTACTTCCTACGAGCAGTACTTC	CASSLKFAGRTSYEQYF
.	TRBD2	TRBV9	TRBJ2-1	TGTGCCAGCAGCCCTATGGTGGGACTAGAATATGAGCAGTTCTTC	CASSPMVGLEYEQFF
.	.	TRBV4-3	TRBJ1-1	TGCGCCAGCAGCCGGGGGACAAGGTCCCTGAACACTGAAGCTTTCTTT	CASSRGTRSLNTEAFF
.	.	TRBV7-9	TRBJ2-1	TGTGCCAGCAGCGGGGAGCGCGTATACAATGAGCAGTTCTTC	CASSGERVYNEQFF
few	TRBD2	TRBV5-5	TRBJ2-1	TGTGCCAGCATCTATCGGAGCGGGAGTCCAAGGGATGAGCAGTTCTTC	CASIYRSGSPRDEQFF
many	.	TRBV4-1	TRBJ1-6	TGCGCCAGCAGCCAAGTCGATCTCGTCTCCTATAATTCACCCCTCCACTTT	CASSQVDLVSYNSPLHF
few	.	TRBV18	TRBJ1-4	TGTGCCAGCTCACCACCTTCGGGGCGTGAAAAACTGTTTTTT	CASSPPSGREKLFF
many	.	TRBV6-2/TRBV6-3	TRBJ2-7	TGTGCCAGCGCGGTTTCCTACGAGCAGTACTTC	CASAVSYEQYF
few	.	TRBV6-5	TRBJ2-1	TGTGCCAGCAGTTACTCGCCGGACCCATACAATGAGCAGTTCTTC	CASSYSPDPYNEQFF
.	TRBD2	TRBV4-1	TRBJ2-1	TGCGCCAGCAGCCAAGGACTAGCGGGAGTATATGAGCAGTTCTTC	CASSQGLAGVYEQFF
few	.	TRBV5-4	TRBJ1-1	TGTGCCAGCAGCTCCGACTTAGTGAACACTGAAGCTTTCTTT	CASSSDLVNTEAFF
.	.	TRBV20-1	TRBJ2-7	TGCAGTGCTAGCCAGGGCTACGAGCAGTACTTC	CSASQGYEQYF
few	TRBD1	TRBV20-1	TRBJ2-7	TGCAGTGCTAGATCAAACAGGGGGCGTCTCGAGCAGTACTTC	CSARSNRGRLEQYF
once	.	TRBV29-1	TRBJ1-1	TGCAGCGTTGGGGACTTGAACACTGAAGCTTTCTTT	CSVGDLNTEAFF
few	.	TRBV7-2	TRBJ1-2	TGTGCCAGCAGCTTAGTGGGGGATGCTAACTATGGCTACACCTTC	CASSLVGDANYGYTF
few	.	TRBV7-4	TRBJ2-2	TGTGCCAGCAGCTTAGTCGGGAGTCCCGGGGAGCTGTTTTTT	CASSLVGSPGELFF
few	.	TRBV5-1	TRBJ2-7	TGCGCCAGCCGTCAAAGGACGGGGAGCTCCTACGAGCAGTACTTC	CASRQRTGSSYEQYF
few	.	TRBV29-1	TRBJ2-1	TGCAGCGTTGAAGATCCCCGGGAGAGGGATGAGCAGTTCTTC	CSVEDPRERDEQFF
.	.	TRBV28	TRBJ2-3	TGTGCCAGCAGTCCGTCGCTTGGAGGGGGCACAGATACGCAGTATTTT	CASSPSLGGGTDTQYF
.	TRBD1	TRBV4-3	TRBJ1-2	TGCGCCAGCAGCCAAGAGGGACAGGGATCTAACTATGGCTACACCTTC	CASSQEGQGSNYGYTF
few	TRBD2	TRBV3-1	TRBJ2-1	TGTGCCAGCAGCCAAGATGGCGGGGGGGAAAATGAGCAGTTCTTC	CASSQDGGGENEQFF
.	TRBD1	TRBV24-1	TRBJ1-2	TGTGCCACCAGTGATCCGGGACAGGGGGCTGCTGGCTACACCTTC	CATSDPGQGAAGYTF
.	TRBD1	TRBV5-5	TRBJ1-4	TGTGCCAGCAGTTTCGACAGGGCTAATGAAAAGCTGTTTTTT	CASSFDRANEKLFF
few	TRBD2	TRBV2	TRBJ2-7	TGTGCCAGCCGGCCTAGCGGGTACGAGCAGTACTTC	CASRPSGYEQYF
few	.	TRBV5-1	TRBJ2-2	TGCGCCAGCACCATTCTTAAGGGGGGAGACACCGGGGAGCTGTTTTTT	CASTILKGGDTGELFF
many	TRBD1	TRBV28	TRBJ2-4	TGTGCCAGCAGTACAAACAGGGGAAACATTCAGTACTTC	CASSTNRGNIQYF
.	TRBD1	TRBV24-1	TRBJ2-7	TGTGCCACCAGTGACCCGGACAGGGCGGCCTACGAGCAGTACTTC	CATSDPDRAAYEQYF
.	.	TRBV18	TRBJ2-5	TGTGCCAGCTCACCGGGTGGCAGGGTGATGGAGACCCAGTACTTC	CASSPGGRVMETQYF
.	TRBD2	TRBV20-1	TRBJ2-7	TGCAGTGCGGATGGACTAGCGGGCCCAGGCGAGCAGTACTTC	CSADGLAGPGEQYF
.	TRBD1	TRBV5-1	TRBJ2-7	TGCGCCAGCAGCTCCGACAGGGCAAGCTCGACCTACGAGCAGTACTTC	CASSSDRASSTYEQYF
.	TRBD1	TRBV10-3	TRBJ2-1	TGTGCCATCTGGATCGGGACAGGGGGGAATGAGCAGTTCTTC	CAIWIGTGGNEQFF
few	.	TRBV4-1	TRBJ2-7	TGCGCCAGCAGCCAGGACGCTAATTCCTACGAGCAGTACTTC	CASSQDANSYEQYF
few	.	TRBV10-3	TRBJ2-3	TGTGCCATAGGGGCGAGCGGCACAGATACGCAGTATTTT	CAIGASGTDTQYF
.	TRBD2	TRBV12-3/TRBV12-4	TRBJ2-1	TGTGCCAGCAGTTTTAAAGCGGGGTACAATGAGCAGTTCTTC	CASSFKAGYNEQFF
.	.	TRBV24-1	TRBJ2-3	TGTGCCACCGGGAGCACAGATACGCAGTATTTT	CATGSTDTQYF